This T cell receptor beta chain was sequenced during a study of blood T cell repertoires in COVID-19. Study context: Spain, Italy and the United States supplied samples that represented acute and convalescent COVID-19. Sample material is recorded as cDNA or gDNA derived from T cells, B-cell-depleted T cells, or PBMCs.

CDR1 MNHEY and CDR2 SMNVEV come from the germline V gene (reference sequence). The CDR3 spans 19 residues. V dropped 2 bases and J dropped 0; count of bases not matched to a gene: 10. In the source study's methods: The assay estimated nucleated cells by amplifying reference gene primers. Some clones are missing from TCRdb's copy, which holds only in-frame ones; the method was immunoSEQ multiplex PCR. V and J calls and clone size are as listed in that table; D and trimming were resolved from the DNA. The data hold 200,000 to 250,000 clones, with approximately 90% observed a single time. V usage is TRBV27 and J usage is TRBJ1-5; 10 bases fit TRBD1. The receptor comes from a man at least 80 years old with acute or convalescent COVID-19. Sequencing was carried out using peripheral blood. CDR3 sequence reads: CASSLKGGQGLNSNQPQHF. As DNA, the CDR3 is TGTGCCAGCAGTTTAAAAGGGGGACAGGGGCTCAATAGCAATCAGCCCCAGCATTTT.